The entry below gives a single TCR beta chain sequence along with its context. The target antigen is unknown. There were TCR beta CDR3 regions amplified from RNA transcripts. TCR CDR3 underwent first-round RT-PCR with the HTBI primer set. TCRdb analysed the multiplex PCR reads with MiXCR anew, one entry per CDR3 protein. Of around 420,000 distinct CDR3 sequences in the sample, more than 15% were seen once. The hyperthyroidism was newly diagnosed and had lasted under 2 months; the patients were aged 18 to 65. Fresh peripheral blood, around 9.2 ml of it, supplied the PBMCs. The sample comes from a study of T cells in Graves' hyperthyroidism and ophthalmopathy. Turning to the study itself: Staff took peripheral blood when the initial diagnosis was made, before any treatment began. Study conclusions and caveats: A 13 V-J model separated ophthalmopathy from stable hyperthyroidism.

The CDR3 loop spans 14 amino acids. Germline V gives CDR1 LNHDA, CDR2 SQIVND (reference sequence). The ends lost 5 bases at V and 10 bases at J; junction bases unmatched: 12. This clonotype originated in a woman between 18 and 29 years old with Graves' hyperthyroidism. The chain combines TRBV19 with TRBJ1-1; 8 bases fit TRBD1. Material: blood. The CDR3 DNA sequence: TGTGCCAGTAGTTTACAGGGGGGGAGTGGTCGAGCTTTCTTT. This gives the protein CASSLQGGSGRAFF. The entire variable domain, with the rest obtained from reference TRBV19 and TRBJ1-1, is as follows: DGGITQSPKYLFRKEGQNVTLSCEQNLNHDAMYWYRQDPGQGLRLIYYSQIVNDFQKGDIAEGYSVSREKKESFPLTVTSAQKNPTAFYLCASSLQGGSGRAFFGQGTRLTVV.